This entry lists 15 T cell receptor beta chains sequenced from one sample in a study of neurological immune-mediated disorders. MiXCR, applied by TCRdb to the 5' RACE reads, yields one record per CDR3 protein. The sample contains 65,000 to 85,000 distinct CDR3 sequences, approximately 6% of which appear only once. Documented time point: longitudinal time-point 2. Sequenced sample: PBMCs. All receptors come from a woman aged 55 to 70 with multiple sclerosis.

In this sample, this clonotype is medium-sized. V and J are TRBV5-1 and TRBJ1-1, with TRBD1 matching 8 bases. With V trimmed by 6 bases and J by 4 bases, 8 bases remained unmatched. The CDR3 is 14 residues long. The germline V gene has CDR1 SGHRS and CDR2 YFSETQ. CDR3 DNA sequence: TGCGCCAGCACCCTGACAGGGGTCGTCACTGAAGCTTTCTTT. Its protein is CASTLTGVVTEAFF.

This clonotype has only a few counts. This chain links TRBV7-9 with TRBJ2-3; 14 bases fit TRBD2. The CDR3 totals 18 residues. V shed 5 bases, J shed 4 bases, and the junction held 11 bases outside the gene matches. Germline-derived CDR1 and CDR2 are SEHNR and FQNEAQ (reference sequence). The CDR3 is CASSPWTSGGTGSDTQYF. The DNA of the CDR3 is TGTGCCAGCAGCCCCTGGACTAGCGGGGGGACGGGATCAGATACGCAGTATTTT.

There are many counts of this clonotype. V usage is TRBV11-2 and J usage is TRBJ2-3, with D perhaps matching TRBD1 (6 bases). V dropped 6 bases and J dropped 2 bases, with 15 bases sitting between them. The CDR3 runs 15 residues. Germline V gene data show CDR1 as SGHAT and CDR2 as FQNNGV. The CDR3 region is CASSWDTDYTDTQYF. The CDR3, as DNA: TGTGCCAGCAGTTGGGACACCGACTACACAGATACGCAGTATTTT.

This clonotype occurred many times. The J gene is TRBJ1-5, the V gene TRBV3-1; D is unresolved. This CDR3 is 13 amino acids long. Between the trimmed V and J ends, which lost 0 bases and 9 bases, there was a span of 9 bases. The germline gives CDR1 LGHDT, CDR2 YNNKEL (reference sequence). This CDR3 is CASSQDRRRPQHF. In nucleotides, the CDR3 is TGTGCCAGCAGCCAAGATCGGCGGAGGCCCCAGCATTTT.

There are many counts of this clonotype. This sequence joins TRBV7-9 and TRBJ1-4, with D possibly matching TRBD1 (5 bases). The V end was cut by 4 bases, the J end by 10 bases, with 25 bases between. CDR1 and CDR2 from the germline V gene are SEHNR and FQNEAQ (reference sequence). The CDR3 contains 17 residues. In DNA form, the CDR3 reads TGTGCCAGCAGCTCAACCTCGTCTCAGGGTTTGGTAGGAAAACTGTTTTTT. Protein product: CASSSTSSQGLVGKLFF.

V is TRBV7-9 and J is TRBJ2-3; possible D gene TRBD1, 6 bases. Trimming took off 6 bases at V and 0 bases at J, with 10 bases between the two ends. CDR1 and CDR2 from the germline V gene are SEHNR and FQNEAQ (reference sequence). This CDR3 has 14 amino acids. CDR3 DNA: TGTGCCAGCAGAGGAACAGGGAGCACAGATACGCAGTATTTT. Encoded protein: CASRGTGSTDTQYF.

This clonotype has more than one count but fewer than ten. V is TRBV10-2 and J is TRBJ2-7, with 11 positions matching TRBD2. This CDR3 has 18 amino acids. CDR1 and CDR2 (germline): WSHSY, SAAADI. The J segment lost 1 base and the V segment lost 6 bases, leaving 14 bases of the junction unmatched. This chain's CDR3 is CASSKPTSGGYSSYEQYF. The CDR3 bases are TGCGCCAGCAGCAAACCCACTAGCGGGGGATACTCTTCCTACGAGCAGTACTTC.

This clonotype was seen repeatedly, ten times or more. The J gene is TRBJ2-2, the V gene TRBV5-1; D not certain. V was clipped by 3 bases and J by 6 bases, with 15 bases between them. This CDR3 spans 15 amino acids. Germline assignment: CDR1 SGHRS and CDR2 YFSETQ. The CDR3 DNA sequence: TGCGCCAGCAGCTCCGGGCCCAGTAGTTCCGGGGAGCTGTTTTTT. Its protein is CASSSGPSSSGELFF.

This clonotype was picked up a small number of times. The rearrangement uses TRBV7-8 and TRBJ2-7; D call uncertain. CDR1 is SGHVS and CDR2 is FQNEAQ in the germline V gene. CDR3 size: 14 residues. Trimming removed 4 bases at V and 6 bases at J, with 16 bases between. The CDR3 bases are TGTGCCAGCAGCTATCGTGGGTTTGCAGCCGAGCAGTACTTC. Amino acids: CASSYRGFAAEQYF.

In its sample, this clonotype was seen many times. V is TRBV5-1 and J is TRBJ2-7, with D hard to call. The CDR3 has 11 residues. Trimming pared 7 bases from V and 3 bases from J, leaving 8 bases between. CDR1 SGHRS and CDR2 YFSETQ come from the germline V gene. The CDR3 reads CASAYDYEQYF. For the CDR3, the DNA is TGCGCCAGCGCCTATGACTACGAGCAGTACTTC.

There are many counts of this clonotype. V and J are TRBV7-2 and TRBJ1-2, with D uncertain. The CDR3 sequence is 15 residues long. V shed 5 bases and J shed 4 bases, with 17 bases lying between them. Germline V lookup: CDR1 SGHTA, CDR2 FQGNSA. DNA for the CDR3: TGTGCCAGCAGCCAACCCTTCCCGCGGGGCTATGGCTACACCTTC. Protein product: CASSQPFPRGYGYTF.

This clonotype appeared many times. This rearrangement joins TRBV5-1 to TRBJ2-5; 8 bases align to TRBD2. Germline CDR1 and CDR2: SGHRS and YFSETQ. J lost 5 bases, V lost 4 bases, and 7 bases had no gene match. The CDR3 is made up of 14 amino acids. The CDR3 coding sequence is TGCGCCAGCAGCAACGGGGGGGCCTCGGAGACCCAGTACTTC. It yields the protein CASSNGGASETQYF.

In this sample, this clonotype turned up many times. J is TRBJ2-1 and V is TRBV6-5, with TRBD1 matching 9 bases. The junction had 9 bases not matched to a gene; V was cut back by 3 bases and J by 9 bases. Germline loops: CDR1 MNHEY, CDR2 SVGAGI. The CDR3 has 15 amino acids. This CDR3 reads CASSYGGTGNGEQFF. CDR3 nucleotides: TGTGCCAGCAGTTATGGCGGGACAGGGAATGGTGAGCAGTTCTTC.

Ten or more counts support this clonotype. This sequence joins TRBV5-1 and TRBJ2-1; 8 positions match TRBD1. The ends lost 2 bases at V and 5 bases at J; junction bases unmatched: 6. The CDR3 length is 15 residues. CDR1 and CDR2 from the germline V gene are SGHRS and YFSETQ. CDR3 sequence (DNA): TGCGCCAGCAGCTTCGACAGGGGCGGCCACAATGAGCAGTTCTTC. It codes for CASSFDRGGHNEQFF.

This clonotype was detected ten times or more. The genes are TRBV11-3 and TRBJ1-1, with D possibly TRBD1 on 5 matching bases. Trimming pared 5 bases from V and 1 base from J, leaving 11 bases between. The length of the CDR3 is 14 residues. The V gene's germline CDR1 is SGHNT and CDR2 YENEEA. The CDR3 nucleotides read TGTGCCAGCAGCCCAGGGTGGGGGAACACTGAAGCTTTCTTT. Amino acid sequence: CASSPGWGNTEAFF.